This record covers a single T cell receptor beta chain. Using immunoSEQ multiplex PCR, the repertoire was profiled, and TCRdb retains in-frame clones only, with some absent. Here the sample spans more than 30,000 clones, 88% being singletons. The source of the sample is a study of PD-1 blockade in classical Hodgkin lymphoma. This CDR3 has 14 amino acids. V shed 2 bases and J shed 3 bases, with 11 bases lying between them. Germline CDR1 reads SGHRS; CDR2 reads YFSETQ. Specified time point: newly diagnosed, previously untreated cHL patient sample. Isolation of CD4+ T cells from thawed PBMCs was performed by magnetic negative selection.

The TCR sequence derives from a human donor with classical Hodgkin lymphoma. The chain uses TRBV5-1 and TRBJ1-2; D ambiguous. Sequenced material: CD4+ T cells from blood. The chain's CDR3 is CASSFTRVHYGYTF. CDR3 coding DNA: TGCGCCAGCAGCTTCACGCGGGTACACTATGGCTACACCTTC.